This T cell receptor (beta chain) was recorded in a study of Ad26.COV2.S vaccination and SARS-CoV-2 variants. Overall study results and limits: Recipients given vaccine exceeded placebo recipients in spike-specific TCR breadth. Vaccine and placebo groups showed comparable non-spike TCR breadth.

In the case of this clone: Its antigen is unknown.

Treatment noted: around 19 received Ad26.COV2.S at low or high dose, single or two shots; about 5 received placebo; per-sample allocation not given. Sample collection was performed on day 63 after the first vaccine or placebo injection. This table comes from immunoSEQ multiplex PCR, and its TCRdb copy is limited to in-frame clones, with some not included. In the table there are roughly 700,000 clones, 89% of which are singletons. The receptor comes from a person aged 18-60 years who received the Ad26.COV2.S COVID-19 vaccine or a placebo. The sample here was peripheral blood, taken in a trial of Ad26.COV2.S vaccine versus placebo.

CDR3 sequence: CASSLTGLAKNIQYF. The DNA of the CDR3 is TGTGCCAGCAGCCTTACAGGTTTAGCCAAAAACATTCAGTACTTC. The chain links TRBV5-6 to TRBJ2-4; possible D gene TRBD1, 5 bases. V gave up 4 bases and J gave up 0 bases, with 11 bases separating them. Germline lookup yields CDR1 SGHDT and CDR2 YYEEEE. CDR3 length: 15 residues.